Listed below are T cell receptor beta chains from one sample, sequenced in a study of Tregs in tolerant kidney transplant recipients. Clones were read by immunoSEQ multiplex PCR, and TCRdb kept only the in-frame ones, dropping some. The sample has approximately 100,000 clones, roughly 93% seen once. The material was CD4+ T cells from blood, obtained before the transplant. The source is a human donor who received a combined kidney and bone marrow transplant. CDR3s include the opening cysteine and the closing phenylalanine or tryptophan. The order of the fields is clone size, V gene, J gene, D gene, CDR3 DNA, CDR3 protein. The D gene is left open where the match is weak. A clone size is listed for some rows: how often the clone was seen (once, few, many), or a class if it is expanded.

>once|TRBV7-2|TRBJ2-5|.
TGTGCCAGCAGCCCGACGGCGGTCCCTCAAGAGACCCAGTACTTC
CASSPTAVPQETQYF
>few|TRBV5-4|TRBJ1-4|.
TGTGCCAGCAGCTTACCAGGGTCGACTAATGAAAAACTGTTTTTT
CASSLPGSTNEKLFF
>.|TRBV30|TRBJ2-7|.
TGTGCCTGGAGTGTTCGGGGAAACTACGAGCAGTACTTC
CAWSVRGNYEQYF
>.|TRBV19|TRBJ2-7|TRBD2
TGTGCCAGTAGTGGGGTAGCGGGAGCCTACGAGCAGTACTTC
CASSGVAGAYEQYF
>.|TRBV19|TRBJ2-1|TRBD2
TGTGCCAGTAGTTCGAGAACTAGCGGTGCCTACAATGAGCAGTTCTTC
CASSSRTSGAYNEQFF
>.|TRBV4-3|TRBJ2-7|.
TGCGCCAGCAGCCAAGATCCAGGGCCGCGGGAGCAGTACTTC
CASSQDPGPREQYF
>once|TRBV11-3|TRBJ1-1|.
TGTGCCAGCAGCTTGACTGGACAGTCAAACACTGAAGCTTTCTTT
CASSLTGQSNTEAFF
>.|TRBV7-9|TRBJ2-7|.
TGTGCCAGCAGCCCGCTCTTAGGGGGGGTCCACGAGCAGTACTTC
CASSPLLGGVHEQYF
>.|TRBV6-5|TRBJ2-7|TRBD2
TGTGCCAGCAGTGCACGGACTAGCGGGCAGTACTTC
CASSARTSGQYF
>few|TRBV7-2|TRBJ2-5|TRBD1
TGTGCCAGCAGCCCATGGACAGGGACGAGGAAAGAGACCCAGTACTTC
CASSPWTGTRKETQYF
>few|TRBV7-2|TRBJ1-4|.
TGTGCCAGCAGCTTAGAAGGCAGGGGTTATGAAAAACTGTTTTTT
CASSLEGRGYEKLFF
>.|TRBV19|TRBJ2-1|TRBD2
TGTGCCAGTAGTATAGTTCTAGCGGGAGGGAATGAGCAGTTCTTC
CASSIVLAGGNEQFF
>.|TRBV7-3|TRBJ1-1|.
TGTGCCAGCAGCACCGCCGGAGACACTGAAGCTTTCTTT
CASSTAGDTEAFF
>.|TRBV9|TRBJ2-1|.
TGTGCCAGCAGCGAAAAATCCGGGGGCTCCTACAATGAGCAGTTCTTC
CASSEKSGGSYNEQFF
>.|TRBV30|TRBJ2-1|TRBD2
TGTGCCTGGAGTATAAGGCTAGCGGTTGACAATGAGCAGTTCTTC
CAWSIRLAVDNEQFF
>.|TRBV6-6|TRBJ2-3|TRBD2
TGTGCCAGCAGTTACTCAATCCTAGCGGTTCGAGATACGCAGTATTTT
CASSYSILAVRDTQYF
>.|TRBV10-3|TRBJ2-7|TRBD2
TGTGCCCCGACGGGCGGGAGGTGGGACGAGCAGTACTTC
CAPTGGRWDEQYF
>.|TRBV5-1|TRBJ1-5|.
TGCGCCAGCAGCTGGGGACGGGGGGGAAGCAATCAGCCCCAGCATTTT
CASSWGRGGSNQPQHF
>.|TRBV9|TRBJ2-7|.
TGTGCCAGCAGCGTAGCCCCTAATTATGAGCAGTACTTC
CASSVAPNYEQYF
>.|TRBV7-2|TRBJ2-2|.
TGTGCCAGCAGCCAGATAGGGGTGGAGCTGTTTTTT
CASSQIGVELFF
>.|TRBV27|TRBJ2-3|TRBD2
TGTGCCAGCAGTCCCGGAGATAAGCGGGAAAGGCAGTATTTT
CASSPGDKRERQYF
>once|TRBV7-3|TRBJ2-3|TRBD1
TGTGCCAGCAGCTACCAGGGGGCTGATACGCAGTATTTT
CASSYQGADTQYF
>.|TRBV30|TRBJ2-2|TRBD2
TGTGCCTGGAGTTCCCCAGTGGTAGCGGGGGCCTACACCGGGGAGCTGTTTTTT
CAWSSPVVAGAYTGELFF
>.|TRBV21-1|TRBJ1-2|.
TGTGCCAGCACCCTCGGGACAGGGCAAGCAAGTGGCTACACCTTC
CASTLGTGQASGYTF
>.|TRBV10-3|TRBJ2-2|.
TGTGCCATCAGTGGATATGGAGGCGACCTAAACACCGGGGAGCTGTTTTTT
CAISGYGGDLNTGELFF
>.|TRBV7-3|TRBJ2-1|.
TGTGCCAGCAGCTCGGCAACCGGGACAGAGCAGTTCTTC
CASSSATGTEQFF
>.|TRBV7-9|TRBJ1-5|TRBD1
TGTGCCAGCAGTCCCGGACAGGGGGCAGGGCAGCCCCAGCATTTT
CASSPGQGAGQPQHF
>.|TRBV2|TRBJ2-2|.
TGTGCCAGCGGGCAGACAATGACCGGGGAGCTGTTTTTT
CASGQTMTGELFF
>.|TRBV19|TRBJ1-4|TRBD1
TGTGCCAGTAGTATCGGACAGGGGGCGAGGGAAAAACTGTTTTTT
CASSIGQGAREKLFF
>.|TRBV5-8|TRBJ2-7|TRBD2
TGTGCCAGCAGCTCCAGGACTAGCGGGAGGGCATTGCAGTACTTC
CASSSRTSGRALQYF
>.|TRBV9|TRBJ2-1|TRBD1
TGTGCCAGCAGCGTAGTAGGGGGGGGACAGGGGGCCGATGAGCAGTTCTTC
CASSVVGGGQGADEQFF
>.|TRBV7-3|TRBJ2-1|.
TGTGCCAGCAGCTTAGGTTCTATTTTTGGGGGGAATGAGCAGTTCTTC
CASSLGSIFGGNEQFF
>.|TRBV7-2|TRBJ2-7|TRBD1
TGTGCCAGCAGCTTGAAGCGGGACAGGGTTTACGAGCAGTACTTC
CASSLKRDRVYEQYF
>.|TRBV30|TRBJ2-6|.
TGTGCCTGGAGTGACAGGGACTCTGGGGCCAACGTCCTGACTTTC
CAWSDRDSGANVLTF
>.|TRBV5-1|TRBJ2-5|.
TGCGCCAGCAGCAACGGGGGAGGGGGAATCGTAGAGACCCAGTACTTC
CASSNGGGGIVETQYF
>.|TRBV2|TRBJ2-2|.
TGTGCCAGCAGTGTGTACTTCGGGAACACCGGGGAGCTGTTTTTT
CASSVYFGNTGELFF
>.|TRBV12-5|TRBJ2-5|.
TGTGCTAATGGTTTGTGGCCAGGACAAGAGACCCAGTACTTC
CANGLWPGQETQYF
>.|TRBV30|TRBJ2-2|TRBD2
TGTGCCTGGAGTCGGGGACTAGCGGGGACCGGGGAGCTGTTTTTT
CAWSRGLAGTGELFF
>.|TRBV2|TRBJ2-5|.
TGTGCCTGCGGGGAAAAACAAGAGACCCAGTACTTC
CACGEKQETQYF
>.|TRBV27|TRBJ2-2|TRBD2
TGTGCCAGCAGTTTGAACCGGGGGGGTACCGGGGAGCTGTTTTTT
CASSLNRGGTGELFF
>.|TRBV5-1|TRBJ1-1|TRBD1
TGCGCCAGCAGCCCACCGGACAGGGTTTTCACTGAAGCTTTCTTT
CASSPPDRVFTEAFF
>.|TRBV29-1|TRBJ2-7|TRBD1
TGCAGCGTTAGAGACAGGGACGCCCGCTACGAGCAGTACTTC
CSVRDRDARYEQYF
>.|TRBV5-1|TRBJ1-2|TRBD1
TGCGCCAGCAGCTTTGGACAGGGGGATGGCTACACCTTC
CASSFGQGDGYTF
>.|TRBV2|TRBJ2-5|TRBD2
TGTGCCAGCAGTTTCACAACTAGCGAGGAGACCCAGTACTTC
CASSFTTSEETQYF
>.|TRBV28|TRBJ2-1|.
TGTGCCAGCAGCCCGCTACTATCCGAAAATGAGCAGTTCTTC
CASSPLLSENEQFF
>.|TRBV11-3|TRBJ2-1|.
TGTGCCAGCACCACCCTCGGAGGCCGTAAGGGAAATGAGCAGTTCTTC
CASTTLGGRKGNEQFF
>.|TRBV5-4|TRBJ1-3|.
TGTGCCAGCAGCCCTCGACTGGACTCTGGAAACACCATATATTTT
CASSPRLDSGNTIYF
>.|TRBV4-1|TRBJ1-4|.
TGCGCCAGCAGCCAAGACAGGGGCAGGACTAATGAAAAACTGTTTTTT
CASSQDRGRTNEKLFF
>.|TRBV20-1|TRBJ2-2|.
TGCAGTGCTAGTCGCACCGGGGAGCTGTTTTTT
CSASRTGELFF
>.|TRBV28|TRBJ1-5|.
TGTGCCAGCACCCGCGGCAATCAGCCCCAGCATTTT
CASTRGNQPQHF
>.|TRBV11-2|TRBJ2-5|.
TGTGCCAGCAGCCTCCAGGTCGGGGGTCGAGAGACCCAGTACTTC
CASSLQVGGRETQYF
>once|TRBV14|TRBJ2-1|TRBD1
TGTGCCAGCAGACAGGGGGCAGGCTATGAGCAGTTCTTC
CASRQGAGYEQFF
>.|TRBV18|TRBJ2-5|TRBD2
TGTGCCAGCTCACCTTCGGGGGGTCCAGAGACCCAGTACTTC
CASSPSGGPETQYF
>once|TRBV7-9|TRBJ2-2|.
TGTGCCAGCAGCTGGCGGGGGGGACAGGAGGTCACCGGGGAGCTGTTTTTT
CASSWRGGQEVTGELFF
>.|TRBV29-1|TRBJ2-7|TRBD2
TGCAGCGTTGGAAACCCCAGGACTAGCGGAGGAGCCTACGAGCAGTACTTC
CSVGNPRTSGGAYEQYF
>.|TRBV6-1|TRBJ2-7|.
TGTGCCAGCAGTGTGTCGACAGGCCTTTACGAGCAGTACTTC
CASSVSTGLYEQYF
>.|TRBV11-2|TRBJ2-7|TRBD2
TGTGCCAGCAGCTCCGACCCGGGACTAGTCTCCTACGAGCAGTACTTC
CASSSDPGLVSYEQYF
>.|TRBV4-3|TRBJ2-5|TRBD2
TGCGCCAGCAGCCCTTGGACTAGCGGGGGGAGGGAGACCCAGTACTTC
CASSPWTSGGRETQYF